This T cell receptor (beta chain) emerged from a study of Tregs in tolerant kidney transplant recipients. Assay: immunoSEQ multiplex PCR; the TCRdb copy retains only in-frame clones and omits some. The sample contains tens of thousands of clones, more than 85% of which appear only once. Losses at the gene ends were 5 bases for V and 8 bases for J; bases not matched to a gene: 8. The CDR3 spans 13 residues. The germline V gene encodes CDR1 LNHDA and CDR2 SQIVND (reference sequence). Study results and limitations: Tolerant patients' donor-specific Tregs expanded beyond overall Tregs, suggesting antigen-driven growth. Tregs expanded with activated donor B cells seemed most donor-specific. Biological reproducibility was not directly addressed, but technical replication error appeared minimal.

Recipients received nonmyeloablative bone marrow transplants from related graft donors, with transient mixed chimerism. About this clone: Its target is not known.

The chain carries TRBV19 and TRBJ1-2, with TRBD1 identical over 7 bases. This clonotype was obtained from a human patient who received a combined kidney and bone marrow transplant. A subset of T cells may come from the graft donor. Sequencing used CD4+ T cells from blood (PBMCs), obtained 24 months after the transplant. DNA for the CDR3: TGTGCCAGTAGTCCTCGACAGGGATACGGCTACACCTTC. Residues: CASSPRQGYGYTF. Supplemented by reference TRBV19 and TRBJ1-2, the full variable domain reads DGGITQSPKYLFRKEGQNVTLSCEQNLNHDAMYWYRQDPGQGLRLIYYSQIVNDFQKGDIAEGYSVSREKKESFPLTVTSAQKNPTAFYLCASSPRQGYGYTFGSGTRLTVV.